Below, one T cell receptor (beta chain) is given with its context. The source of the sample is a study of T cells after yellow fever vaccination. CDR1 is SQVTM, CDR2 ANQGSEA, per germline. Trimming at V came to 4 bases and at J to 5 bases, leaving 9 bases not matched to a gene. The CDR3 is made up of 14 amino acids. It was through 5'RACE template switching that TCR cDNA was made, with a universal primer site and UMIs added. TCRdb ran MiXCR on the 5' RACE reads and lists one entry per CDR3 protein. The sample has some 290,000 distinct CDR3 sequences; roughly 10% are singletons. The chain recombines TRBV29-1 with TRBJ1-2; 8 bases are a match to TRBD1. Sequences were derived from CD4+ T cells sorted from PBMCs, sampled 45 days after the yellow fever booster vaccination. This receptor was taken from a man between 18 and 35 years old who received the YFV17D yellow fever vaccine. CDR3 coding DNA: TGCAGCGTTGCACGTGACAGGGGATGGTATGGCTACACCTTC. Protein: CSVARDRGWYGYTF.